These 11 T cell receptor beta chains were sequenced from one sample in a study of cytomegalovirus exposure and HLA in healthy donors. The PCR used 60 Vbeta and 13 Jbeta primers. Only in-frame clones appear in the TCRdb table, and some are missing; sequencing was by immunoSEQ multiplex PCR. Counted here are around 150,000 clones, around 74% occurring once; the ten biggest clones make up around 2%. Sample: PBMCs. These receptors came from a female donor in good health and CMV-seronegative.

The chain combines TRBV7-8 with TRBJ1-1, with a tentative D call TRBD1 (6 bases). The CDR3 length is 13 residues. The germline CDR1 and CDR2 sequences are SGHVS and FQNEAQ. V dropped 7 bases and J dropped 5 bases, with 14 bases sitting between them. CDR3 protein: CASTEGGLTEAFF. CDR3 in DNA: TGTGCCAGCACCGAGGGGGGGTTGACTGAAGCTTTCTTT. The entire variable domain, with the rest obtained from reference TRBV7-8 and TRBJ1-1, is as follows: GAGVSQSPRYKVAKRGQDVALRCDPISGHVSLFWYQQALGQGPEFLTYFQNEAQLDKSGLPSDRFFAERPEGSVSTLKIQRTQQEDSAVYLCASTEGGLTEAFFGQGTRLTVV.

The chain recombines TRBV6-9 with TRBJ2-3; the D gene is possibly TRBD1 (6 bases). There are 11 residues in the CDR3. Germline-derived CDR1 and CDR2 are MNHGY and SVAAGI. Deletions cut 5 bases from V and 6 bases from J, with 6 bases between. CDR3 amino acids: CASSQGDTQYF. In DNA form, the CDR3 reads TGTGCCAGCAGTCAGGGGGATACGCAGTATTTT.

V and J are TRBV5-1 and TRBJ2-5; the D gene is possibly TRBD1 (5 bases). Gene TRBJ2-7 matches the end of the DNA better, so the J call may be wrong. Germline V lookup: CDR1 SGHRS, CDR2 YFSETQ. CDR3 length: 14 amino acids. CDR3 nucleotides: TGCGCCAGCAGCTTTGCCAGGGCCTCCTACGAGCAGTACTTC. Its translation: CASSFARASYEQYF.

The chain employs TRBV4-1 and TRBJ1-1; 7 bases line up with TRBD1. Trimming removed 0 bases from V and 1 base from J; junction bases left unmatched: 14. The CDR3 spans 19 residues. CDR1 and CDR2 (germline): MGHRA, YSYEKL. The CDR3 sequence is CASSQEQGQGVPRNTEAFF. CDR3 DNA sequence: TGCGCCAGCAGCCAAGAACAAGGGCAGGGGGTCCCTCGGAACACTGAAGCTTTCTTT.

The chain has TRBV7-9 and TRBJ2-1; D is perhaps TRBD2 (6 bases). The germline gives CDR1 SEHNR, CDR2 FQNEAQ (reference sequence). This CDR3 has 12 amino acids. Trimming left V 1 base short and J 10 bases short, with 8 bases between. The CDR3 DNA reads TGTGCCAGCAGCTTAGTGGCGGGAGAGCAGTTCTTC. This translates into CASSLVAGEQFF.

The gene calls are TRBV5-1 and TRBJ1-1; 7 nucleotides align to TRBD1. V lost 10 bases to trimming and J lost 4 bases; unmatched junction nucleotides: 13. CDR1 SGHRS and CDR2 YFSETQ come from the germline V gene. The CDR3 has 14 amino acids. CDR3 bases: TGCGCCTCCCAAGCCACGGCAGGGGGCACTGAAGCTTTCTTT. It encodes CASQATAGGTEAFF.

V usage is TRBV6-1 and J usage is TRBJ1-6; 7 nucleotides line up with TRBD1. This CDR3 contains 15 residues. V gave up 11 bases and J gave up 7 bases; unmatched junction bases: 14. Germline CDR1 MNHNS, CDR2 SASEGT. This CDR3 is CAGKRGQGVNSPLHF. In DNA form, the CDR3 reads TGTGCCGGCAAGAGGGGTCAGGGGGTCAATTCACCCCTCCACTTT.

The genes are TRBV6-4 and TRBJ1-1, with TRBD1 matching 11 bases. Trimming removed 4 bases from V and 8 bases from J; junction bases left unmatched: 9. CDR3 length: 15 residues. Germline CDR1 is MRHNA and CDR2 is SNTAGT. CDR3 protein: CASSARTGGRGEAFF. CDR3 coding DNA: TGTGCCAGCAGTGCTAGGACAGGGGGCAGGGGAGAAGCTTTCTTT.

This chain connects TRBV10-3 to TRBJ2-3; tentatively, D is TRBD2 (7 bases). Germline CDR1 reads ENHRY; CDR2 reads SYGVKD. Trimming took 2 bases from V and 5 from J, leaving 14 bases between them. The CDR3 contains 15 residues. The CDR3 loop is CAISETRGAVDTQYF. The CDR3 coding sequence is TGTGCCATCAGTGAGACACGGGGGGCCGTAGATACGCAGTATTTT.

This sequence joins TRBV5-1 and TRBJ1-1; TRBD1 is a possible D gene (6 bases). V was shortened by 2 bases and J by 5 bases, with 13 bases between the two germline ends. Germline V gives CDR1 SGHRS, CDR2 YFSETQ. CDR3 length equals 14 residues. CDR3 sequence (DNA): TGCGCCAGCAGCTTAGGGGGGGGTAGTACTGAAGCTTTCTTT. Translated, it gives CASSLGGGSTEAFF.

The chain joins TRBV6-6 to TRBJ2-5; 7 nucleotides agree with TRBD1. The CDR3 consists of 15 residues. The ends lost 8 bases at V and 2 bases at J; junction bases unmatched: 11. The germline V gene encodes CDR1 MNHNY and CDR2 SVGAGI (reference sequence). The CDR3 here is CASQDPGTAQETQYF. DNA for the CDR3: TGTGCCAGCCAGGACCCTGGGACAGCTCAAGAGACCCAGTACTTC.